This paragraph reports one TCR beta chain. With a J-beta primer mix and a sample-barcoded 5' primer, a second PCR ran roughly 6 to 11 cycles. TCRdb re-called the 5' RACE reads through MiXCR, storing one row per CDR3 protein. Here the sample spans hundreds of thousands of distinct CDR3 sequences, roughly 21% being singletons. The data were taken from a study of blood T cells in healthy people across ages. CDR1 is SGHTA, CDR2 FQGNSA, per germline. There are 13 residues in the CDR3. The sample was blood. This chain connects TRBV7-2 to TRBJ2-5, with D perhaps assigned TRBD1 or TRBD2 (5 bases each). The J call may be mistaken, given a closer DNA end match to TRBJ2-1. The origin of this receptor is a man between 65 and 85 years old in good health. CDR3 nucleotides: TGTGCCAGCAGCTACGGGACCCTCAATGAGCAGTTCTTC. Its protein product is CASSYGTLNEQFF.